The next 2 T cell receptor beta chains were all read from a single sample in a study of cytomegalovirus exposure and HLA in healthy donors. It was with 60 Vbeta and 13 Jbeta primers that the PCR ran. Clones were read by immunoSEQ multiplex PCR, and TCRdb kept only the in-frame ones, dropping some. This sample has over 100,000 clones; roughly 80% occur once, and the top ten carry 22%. The sample was PBMCs. These receptors were collected from a man in his thirties or forties in good health and CMV-seropositive.

The rearrangement joins TRBV30 to TRBJ2-1; D is uncertain. CDR1 GTSNPN and CDR2 SVGIG come from the germline V gene (reference sequence). V shed 2 bases and J shed 9 bases, with 8 bases lying between them. The CDR3 is made up of 11 amino acids. The CDR3 sequence: CAWSTVIEQFF. CDR3 DNA sequence: TGTGCCTGGAGTACTGTCATTGAGCAGTTCTTC.

V gene TRBV28 combines with J gene TRBJ2-5, with 7 bases matching TRBD1. Trimming cost V 0 bases and J 2 bases; bases outside gene matches: 0. CDR3 size: 14 residues. Germline loops: CDR1 MDHEN, CDR2 SYDVKM. CDR3 sequence: CASSLWDRQETQYF. The CDR3 nucleotides read TGTGCCAGCAGTTTATGGGACAGGCAAGAGACCCAGTACTTC.